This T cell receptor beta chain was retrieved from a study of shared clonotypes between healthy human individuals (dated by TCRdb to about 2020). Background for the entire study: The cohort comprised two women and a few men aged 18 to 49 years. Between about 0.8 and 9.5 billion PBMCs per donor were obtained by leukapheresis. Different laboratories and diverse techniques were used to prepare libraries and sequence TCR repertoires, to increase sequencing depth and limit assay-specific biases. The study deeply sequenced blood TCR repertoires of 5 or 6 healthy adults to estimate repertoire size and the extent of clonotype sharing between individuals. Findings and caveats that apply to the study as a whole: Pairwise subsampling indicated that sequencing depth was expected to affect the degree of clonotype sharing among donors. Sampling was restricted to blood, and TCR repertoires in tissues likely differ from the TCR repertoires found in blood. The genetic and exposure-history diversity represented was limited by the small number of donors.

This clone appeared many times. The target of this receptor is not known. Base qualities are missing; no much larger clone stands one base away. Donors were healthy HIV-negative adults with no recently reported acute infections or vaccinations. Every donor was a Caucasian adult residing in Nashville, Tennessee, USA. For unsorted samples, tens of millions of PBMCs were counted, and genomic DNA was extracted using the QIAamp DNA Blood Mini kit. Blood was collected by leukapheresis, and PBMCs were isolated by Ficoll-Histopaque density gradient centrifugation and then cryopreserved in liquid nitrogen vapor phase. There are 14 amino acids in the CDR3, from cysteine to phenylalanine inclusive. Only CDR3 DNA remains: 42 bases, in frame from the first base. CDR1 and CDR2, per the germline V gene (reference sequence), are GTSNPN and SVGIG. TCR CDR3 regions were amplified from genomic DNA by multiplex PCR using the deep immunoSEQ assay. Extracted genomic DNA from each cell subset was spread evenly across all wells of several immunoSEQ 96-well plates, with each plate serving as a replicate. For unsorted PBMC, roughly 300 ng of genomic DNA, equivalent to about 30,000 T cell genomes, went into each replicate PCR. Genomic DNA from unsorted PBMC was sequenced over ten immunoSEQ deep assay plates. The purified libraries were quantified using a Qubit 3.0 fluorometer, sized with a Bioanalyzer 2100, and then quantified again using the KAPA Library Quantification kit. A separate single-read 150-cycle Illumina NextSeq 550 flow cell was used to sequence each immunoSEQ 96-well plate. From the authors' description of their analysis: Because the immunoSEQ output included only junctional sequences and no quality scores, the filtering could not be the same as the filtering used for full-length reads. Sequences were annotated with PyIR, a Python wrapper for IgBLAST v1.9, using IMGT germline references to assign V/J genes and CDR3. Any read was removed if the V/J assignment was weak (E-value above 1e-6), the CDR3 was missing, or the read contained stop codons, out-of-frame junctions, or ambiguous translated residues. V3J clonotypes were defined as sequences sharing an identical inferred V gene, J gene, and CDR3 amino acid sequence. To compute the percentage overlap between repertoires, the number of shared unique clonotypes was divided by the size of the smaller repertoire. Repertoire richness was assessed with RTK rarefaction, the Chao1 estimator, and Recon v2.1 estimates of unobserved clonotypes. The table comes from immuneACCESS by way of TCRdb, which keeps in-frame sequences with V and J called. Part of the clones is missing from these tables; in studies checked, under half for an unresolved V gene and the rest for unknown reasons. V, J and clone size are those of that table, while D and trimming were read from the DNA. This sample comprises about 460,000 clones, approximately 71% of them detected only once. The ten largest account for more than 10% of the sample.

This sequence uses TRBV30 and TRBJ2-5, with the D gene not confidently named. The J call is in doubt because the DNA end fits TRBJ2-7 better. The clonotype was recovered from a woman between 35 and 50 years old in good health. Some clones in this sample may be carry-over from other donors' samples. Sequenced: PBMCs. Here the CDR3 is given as CAWSLRNPYYEQYF. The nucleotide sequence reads TGTGCCTGGAGTTTGAGGAACCCTTACTACGAGCAGTACTTC.